The 2 T cell receptor beta chains reported below all come from one sample, sequenced in a study of shared clonotypes between healthy human individuals. The table came from immunoSEQ multiplex PCR; TCRdb's copy has only in-frame clones and leaves some out. The table includes 600,000 or so clones, 98% detected once. Naivety among CD8 cells was defined by CD45RO negativity and positive CCR7 selection, thereby excluding terminally differentiated effector memory CD45RA+ cells. The sequencing sample was made of naive CD8+ T cells sorted from blood. The source is a man aged 25 to 40 in good health.

The V and J genes are TRBV10-2 and TRBJ1-1; the D gene is possibly TRBD1 (5 bases). Trimming removed 0 bases at V and 10 bases at J, with 15 bases between. Germline V gene data show CDR1 as WSHSY and CDR2 as SAAADI. The CDR3 covers 14 residues. CDR3 loop: CASSESGDGPRAFF. CDR3 in DNA: TGCGCCAGCAGTGAGTCGGGGGACGGTCCTAGAGCTTTCTTT.

This chain links TRBV2 with TRBJ2-7; no definite D call. CDR1 is SNHLY, CDR2 FYNNEI, per germline. The CDR3 spans 10 residues. V was clipped by 10 bases and J by 5 bases, with 9 bases between them. The CDR3 region has the DNA TGTGCCACCACAACAAACGAGCAGTACTTC. Translated: CATTTNEQYF. The full variable domain, rest sourced from reference TRBV2 and TRBJ2-7, is EPEVTQTPSHQVTQMGQEVILRCVPISNHLYFYWYRQILGQKVEFLVSFYNNEISEKSEIFDDQFSVERPDGSNFTLKIRSTKLEDSAMYFCATTTNEQYFGPGTRLTVT.